The clone carrying this T cell receptor (beta chain) has at least ten counts. This entry is derived from a study of T-cell reconstitution after alpha-beta-depleted transplantation in children. After removal of 5 bases from V and 2 bases from J, the junction contained 15 bases not matched to a gene. This CDR3 contains 18 residues. CDR1 and CDR2 (germline): MNHEY, SMNVEV (reference sequence). TCRbeta library preparation incorporated unique molecular identifiers. One entry per CDR3 protein, called by TCRdb with MiXCR from the PCR reads. The repertoire holds nearly 400,000 distinct CDR3 sequences, with roughly 21% as singletons.

This sample comprised PBMCs from the stem cell graft donor, obtained from the stem cell graft. The TCR was taken from a human donor who donated a stem cell graft to a child with acute myeloid leukemia. The chain employs TRBV27 and TRBJ2-1; 7 positions match TRBD2. The CDR3 DNA follows: TGTGCCAGCAGTCCCCGCCCAGTTCTAGCGGCCACCTACAATGAGCAGTTCTTC. Translation gives CASSPRPVLAATYNEQFF.